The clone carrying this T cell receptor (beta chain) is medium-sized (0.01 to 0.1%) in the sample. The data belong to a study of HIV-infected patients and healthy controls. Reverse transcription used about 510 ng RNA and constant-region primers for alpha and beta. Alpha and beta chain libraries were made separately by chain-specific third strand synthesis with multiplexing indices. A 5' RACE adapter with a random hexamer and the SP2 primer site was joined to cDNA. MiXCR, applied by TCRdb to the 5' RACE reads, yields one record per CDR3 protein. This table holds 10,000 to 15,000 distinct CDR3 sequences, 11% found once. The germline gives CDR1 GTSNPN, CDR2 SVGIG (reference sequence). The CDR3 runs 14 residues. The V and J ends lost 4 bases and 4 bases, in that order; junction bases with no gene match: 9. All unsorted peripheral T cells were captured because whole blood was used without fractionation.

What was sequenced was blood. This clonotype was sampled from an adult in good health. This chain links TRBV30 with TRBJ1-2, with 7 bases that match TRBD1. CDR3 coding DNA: TGTGCCTGGATCTCAAACAGGGGTCCCTATGGCTACACCTTC. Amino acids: CAWISNRGPYGYTF. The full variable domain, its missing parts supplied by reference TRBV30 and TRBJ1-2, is SQTIHQWPATLVQPVGSPLSLECTVEGTSNPNLYWYRQAAGRGLQLLFYSVGIGQISSEVPQNLSASRPQDRQFILSSKKLLLSDSGFYLCAWISNRGPYGYTFGSGTRLTVV.